Below, one T cell receptor beta chain is given with its context. This CDR3 is built from 15 residues. Trimming cost V 7 bases and J 1 base; bases outside gene matches: 2. CDR1 MDHEN and CDR2 SYDVKM come from the germline V gene. This entry is derived from a study of blood T cell repertoires in COVID-19. Background on the study: Acute and convalescent COVID-19 samples came from the United States, Italy and Spain. The cDNA or gDNA used as material had been derived from T cells, B-cell-depleted T cells, or PBMCs.

Original processing methods: Reference gene primer amplification gave estimated nucleated cell counts. Using immunoSEQ multiplex PCR, the repertoire was profiled, and TCRdb retains in-frame clones only, with some absent. V and J calls and clone size are those listed in that table; D and trimming were worked out from the DNA. The data hold fewer than 250,000 clones, with approximately 91% observed a single time. The receptor was isolated from a woman in her fifties or sixties with acute or convalescent COVID-19. The chain joins TRBV28 to TRBJ2-2; 11 bases agree with TRBD2. Sequenced material: peripheral blood. The CDR3 nucleotides read TGTGCCAGCATTAGCGGGGGGGAGAACACCGGGGAGCTGTTTTTT. This translates into CASISGGENTGELFF.